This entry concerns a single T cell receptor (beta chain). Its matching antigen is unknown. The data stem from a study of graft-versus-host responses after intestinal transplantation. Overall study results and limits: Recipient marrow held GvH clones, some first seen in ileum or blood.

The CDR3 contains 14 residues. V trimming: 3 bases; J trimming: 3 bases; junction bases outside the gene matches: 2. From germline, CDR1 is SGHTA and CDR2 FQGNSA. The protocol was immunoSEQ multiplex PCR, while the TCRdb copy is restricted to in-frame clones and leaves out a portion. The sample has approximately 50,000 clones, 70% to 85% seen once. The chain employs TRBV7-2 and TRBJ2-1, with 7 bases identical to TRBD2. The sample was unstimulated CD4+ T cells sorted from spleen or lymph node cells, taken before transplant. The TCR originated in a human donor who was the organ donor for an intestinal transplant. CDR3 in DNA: TGTGCCAGCAGCTTGGGGGGGGACTACAATGAGCAGTTCTTC. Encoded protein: CASSLGGDYNEQFF.